These 27 T cell receptor beta chains originate from one sample sequenced in a study of T cells in Graves' hyperthyroidism and ophthalmopathy. Amplified TCR beta CDR3 regions derived from RNA transcripts. The study used the HTBI primer set for a first-round RT-PCR of the TCR CDR3. Using its own MiXCR run on the multiplex PCR reads, TCRdb lists one record per CDR3 protein. The sample has hundreds of thousands of distinct CDR3 sequences, 15% to 20% seen once; the top ten hold around 4%. The specimen was blood. The receptors come from a woman between 25 and 40 years old with Graves' hyperthyroidism.

CDR3 DNA sequence: TGTGCCTGGAGTCGGACGCTCGACCACGAGCAGTACTTC. Its translation is CAWSRTLDHEQYF. This chain links TRBV30 with TRBJ2-7; the D is unclear. With 2 bases removed from V and 5 bases from J, the gap between germline ends came to 13 bases. The germline V gene has CDR1 GTSNPN and CDR2 SVGIG (reference sequence). This CDR3 is built from 13 residues.

This clonotype was seen repeatedly, ten times or more. This clone may be a read error of a much larger clone one base away. The V call is TRBV18, the J call TRBJ1-1; D unclear. The ends were cut back, 2 bases at V and 4 bases at J, with 5 bases in the middle. This CDR3 is built from 12 residues. The V gene's germline CDR1 is KGHSH and CDR2 LQKENI. The CDR3: CASSPGITEAFF. As DNA, the CDR3 is TGTGCCAGCTCACCAGGGATCACTGAAGCTTTCTTT.

This clonotype was seen a few times. The chain recombines TRBV3-1 with TRBJ2-1; perhaps TRBD2 as D (6 bases). The germline gives CDR1 LGHDT, CDR2 YNNKEL (reference sequence). The CDR3 is made up of 12 amino acids. Trimming removed 7 bases from V and 15 bases from J, with 19 bases in between. CDR3 DNA: TGTGCCAGCAACATTGGCGAGCGGGTGCCGTTCTTC. It codes for CASNIGERVPFF.

V is TRBV5-8 and J is TRBJ1-3; D is unclear. This CDR3 is 15 amino acids long. The germline V gene encodes CDR1 SGHTS and CDR2 YDEGEE. V was cut by 1 base and J by 0 bases, with 8 bases left in between. The CDR3 region is CASSLRLYSGNTIYF. The CDR3 DNA reads TGTGCCAGCAGCTTGAGGCTCTACTCTGGAAACACCATATATTTT.

This clonotype was observed at least ten times. J is TRBJ2-3 and V is TRBV27; 9 positions match TRBD1. V shed 4 bases, J shed 2 bases, and the junction held 4 bases outside the gene matches. Looked up from germline, CDR1 is MNHEY and CDR2 is SMNVEV (reference sequence). This CDR3 region has 15 residues. The CDR3 reads CASSSGTGNTDTQYF. As DNA, the CDR3 is TGTGCCAGCAGTTCGGGGACAGGGAACACAGATACGCAGTATTTT.

The table lists this clonotype with many counts. The rearrangement links TRBV10-3 to TRBJ1-5; 9 nucleotides agree with TRBD1. The CDR3 runs to 18 residues. The trim removed 2 bases at V and 0 bases at J, leaving 8 bases unmatched. CDR1 ENHRY and CDR2 SYGVKD come from the germline V gene. This chain's CDR3 is CAISETGGGSASNQPQHF. The CDR3 DNA reads TGTGCCATCAGTGAGACAGGGGGCGGCTCGGCTAGCAATCAGCCCCAGCATTTT.

This rearrangement joins TRBV18 to TRBJ1-2; 7 bases line up with TRBD1. The J segment lost 8 bases and the V segment lost 3 bases, leaving 12 bases of the junction unmatched. The CDR3 length is 15 residues. Germline CDR1 reads KGHSH; CDR2 reads LQKENI. The CDR3 DNA reads TGTGCCAGCTCACCCCTGGGACAGAGGGCGGAGGGCTACACCTTC. It specifies CASSPLGQRAEGYTF.

The J gene is TRBJ2-1, the V gene TRBV20-1; 11 nucleotides align to TRBD2. With 1 base clipped from V and 8 bases from J, the junction kept 13 bases outside the gene matches. The CDR3 has 17 amino acids. Germline CDR1 and CDR2: DFQATT and SNEGSKA (reference sequence). The CDR3 nucleotides read TGCAGTGCTAGAGTCAATCTAGCGGGAGGCGGGGGGGATGAGCAGTTCTTC. Translating it yields CSARVNLAGGGGDEQFF.

This clonotype was observed a few times. V and J are TRBV2 and TRBJ2-2; TRBD2 aligns across 10 bases. CDR1 SNHLY and CDR2 FYNNEI come from the germline V gene. The CDR3 has 19 residues. Trimming removed 2 bases from V and 3 bases from J; junction bases left unmatched: 12. CDR3 nucleotide sequence: TGTGCCAGCAGTGAAATTGACCTAACTAGCGGGAAGTACACCGGGGAGCTGTTTTTT. Translating gives CASSEIDLTSGKYTGELFF.

This chain uses TRBV2 with TRBJ1-1; D might be TRBD1 (6 bases). CDR1 is SNHLY and CDR2 is FYNNEI in the germline V gene. Trimming left V 4 bases short and J 1 base short, with 16 bases between. The CDR3 runs to 16 residues. The CDR3 DNA reads as TGTGCCAGCAGTGTTACCCCGGGACACCAGAACACTGAAGCTTTCTTT. Its translation is CASSVTPGHQNTEAFF. Variable domain in full (rest from reference TRBV2 and TRBJ1-1): EPEVTQTPSHQVTQMGQEVILRCVPISNHLYFYWYRQILGQKVEFLVSFYNNEISEKSEIFDDQFSVERPDGSNFTLKIRSTKLEDSAMYFCASSVTPGHQNTEAFFGQGTRLTVV.

Of note for this clonotype: A much larger clonotype is one base distant, so this may be a read error. The rearrangement joins TRBV5-4 to TRBJ2-5, with D perhaps TRBD2 (6 bases). This CDR3 region has 14 residues. Germline V gene data show CDR1 as SGHNT and CDR2 as YYREEE (reference sequence). Trimming stripped 2 bases from V and 1 base from J, with 9 bases between. This CDR3 reads CASSFEAGQETQYF. In DNA, the CDR3 is TGTGCCAGCAGCTTTGAAGCGGGCCAAGAGACCCAGTACTTC. Drawing the rest from reference TRBV5-4 and TRBJ2-5, the complete variable domain is ETGVTQSPTHLIKTRGQQVTLRCSSQSGHNTVSWYQQALGQGPQFIFQYYREEENGRGNFPPRFSGLQFPNYSSELNVNALELDDSALYLCASSFEAGQETQYFGPGTRLLVL.

In this sample, this clonotype turned up a few times. This sequence joins TRBV24-1 and TRBJ1-2, with 9 positions matching TRBD1. The CDR3 runs to 14 residues. Germline loops: CDR1 KGHDR, CDR2 SFDVKD. With 3 bases clipped from V and 8 bases from J, the junction kept 6 bases outside the gene matches. The CDR3 coding sequence is TGTGCCACCAGTGATCCCCGGACAGGGGACGGCTACACCTTC. Translation: CATSDPRTGDGYTF.

This clonotype occurred many times. The gene calls are TRBV7-2 and TRBJ2-5; D not certain. Germline loops: CDR1 SGHTA, CDR2 FQGNSA. Deletions cut 5 bases from V and 0 bases from J, with 7 bases between. The CDR3 totals 13 residues. The CDR3 nucleotides are TGTGCCAGCAGCGTGACATACCAAGAGACCCAGTACTTC. Its protein product is CASSVTYQETQYF.

V is TRBV4-1 and J is TRBJ2-7; TRBD1 matches 7 bases. J was trimmed by 3 bases and V by 0 bases; bases with no gene match: 8. The V gene's germline CDR1 is MGHRA and CDR2 YSYEKL. CDR3 size: 16 residues. For the CDR3, the DNA is TGCGCCAGCAGCCAAGAAGAAAGACAGGGATTCTACGAGCAGTACTTC. Translating it yields CASSQEERQGFYEQYF.

The V gene is TRBV6-2 or TRBV6-3, the J gene TRBJ1-5; possible D gene TRBD1, 5 bases. There are 15 residues in the CDR3. Germline values: CDR1 MNHEY, CDR2 SVGEGT. Trimming removed 6 bases at V and 3 bases at J, with 15 bases between. In DNA form, the CDR3 reads TGTGCCAGCAGCCCGGGACGGACCCCCAATCAGCCCCAGCATTTT. Encoded protein: CASSPGRTPNQPQHF.

This clonotype has just a few counts. V is TRBV20-1 and J is TRBJ1-1; D unresolved. Trimming cost V 3 bases and J 11 bases, with 10 bases left between them. Germline V CDR1 and CDR2: DFQATT, SNEGSKA (reference sequence). This CDR3 contains 10 residues. The CDR3 protein is CSASYVVAFF. In DNA form, the CDR3 reads TGCAGTGCTAGTTATGTCGTGGCTTTCTTT.

This clonotype was seen a few times. The chain links TRBV3-1 to TRBJ1-3, with D tentatively TRBD1 (6 bases). This CDR3 is 15 amino acids long. V shed 6 bases and J shed 0 bases, with 12 bases lying between them. Germline-derived CDR1 and CDR2 are LGHDT and YNNKEL (reference sequence). The CDR3 spells CASRMGQISGNTIYF. The CDR3 DNA reads TGTGCCAGCAGGATGGGACAAATCTCTGGAAACACCATATATTTT.

This sequence joins TRBV5-1 and TRBJ2-1; 10 bases agree with TRBD2. CDR1 is SGHRS, CDR2 YFSETQ, per germline. The CDR3 covers 17 residues. Losses at the gene ends were 4 bases for V and 0 bases for J; bases not matched to a gene: 7. CDR3 sequence: CASSRTSGYFSYNEQFF. The CDR3 DNA reads TGCGCCAGCAGCCGGACTAGCGGTTATTTCTCCTACAATGAGCAGTTCTTC.

This clonotype was observed at least ten times. V gene TRBV6-1 combines with J gene TRBJ1-2; possible D gene TRBD1, 5 bases. In germline, CDR1 is MNHNS, CDR2 SASEGT. CDR3 size: 14 residues. The ends were cut back, 1 base at V and 3 bases at J, with 9 bases in the middle. The CDR3 spells CASSEGQLDYGYTF. The CDR3 nucleotides are TGTGCCAGCAGTGAAGGACAGCTGGACTATGGCTACACCTTC.

In this sample, this clonotype turned up a few times. CDR3 bases: TGTGCCAGCATGGGCAGATACAATGAGCAGTTCTTC. It translates to CASMGRYNEQFF. V and J are TRBV27 and TRBJ2-1; D remains unclear. The CDR3 is made up of 12 amino acids. V gave up 7 bases and J gave up 4 bases, with 8 bases separating them. Germline-derived CDR1 and CDR2 are MNHEY and SMNVEV (reference sequence).

This clonotype was observed a few times. The chain is built from TRBV18 and TRBJ2-7; 11 bases line up with TRBD1. This CDR3 region has 15 residues. Germline V CDR1 and CDR2: KGHSH, LQKENI. V was clipped by 3 bases and J by 5 bases; unmatched bases: 6. The CDR3 region has the DNA TGTGCCAGCTCACCCGGCAGGACAGGGGGCGACGAGCAGTACTTC. Translating it yields CASSPGRTGGDEQYF. The complete variable domain, with remaining parts taken from reference TRBV18 and TRBJ2-7, reads NAGVMQNPRHLVRRRGQEARLRCSPMKGHSHVYWYRQLPEEGLKFMVYLQKENIIDESGMPKERFSAEFPKEGPSILRIQQVVRGDSAAYFCASSPGRTGGDEQYFGPGTRLTVT.

This clonotype has a handful of counts. This sequence joins TRBV24-1 and TRBJ2-5; D gene uncertain. V lost 5 bases, J lost 1 base, and 7 bases lay in between. CDR1 is KGHDR, CDR2 SFDVKD, per germline. CDR3 length: 13 amino acids. The CDR3 region has the DNA TGTGCCACCAGTGTGGCAGGCCAAGAGACCCAGTACTTC. Protein: CATSVAGQETQYF.

This clonotype was seen ten or more times. This chain connects TRBV2 to TRBJ1-2; 7 nucleotides match TRBD1. Germline V gene lookup returns CDR1 SNHLY and CDR2 FYNNEI. The CDR3 spans 14 residues. Trimming removed 7 bases from V and 1 base from J; junction bases left unmatched: 6. CDR3 bases: TGTGCCAGCAAAGGGGACAGCCTTAACTATGGCTACACCTTC. Translation: CASKGDSLNYGYTF.

In this sample, this clonotype turned up many times. CDR3 in amino acids: CASMATDNTEAFF. CDR3 sequence (DNA): TGTGCCAGCATGGCAACAGATAACACTGAAGCTTTCTTT. This sequence joins TRBV12-3 or TRBV12-4 and TRBJ1-1; D gene uncertain. The CDR3 is made up of 13 amino acids. Trimming took 7 bases from V and 2 from J, leaving 11 bases between them.

The chain recombines TRBV5-1 with TRBJ2-4; the match to TRBD2 covers 7 bases. The V gene end was trimmed by 0 bases and the J gene end by 4 bases; junction bases not matched to a gene: 4. The length of the CDR3 is 15 residues. Germline values: CDR1 SGHRS, CDR2 YFSETQ. CDR3 nucleotides: TGCGCCAGCAGCTTGGAGCCAGCGGGGAAAAACATTCAGTACTTC. Amino acid sequence: CASSLEPAGKNIQYF.

This clonotype showed up many times. The V call is TRBV2, the J call TRBJ1-1; D is unclear. The CDR3 extends over 11 amino acids. The germline CDR1 and CDR2 sequences are SNHLY and FYNNEI. Trimming removed 8 bases from V and 5 bases from J, with 9 bases in between. The CDR3 region has the DNA TGTGCCAGCTTTGGGTGGACTGAAGCTTTCTTT. Protein sequence: CASFGWTEAFF.

This clonotype has at least ten counts. The rearrangement joins TRBV27 to TRBJ1-1; D might be TRBD1 (5 bases). The CDR3 length is 13 residues. V was pared by 3 bases and J by 4 bases, with 9 bases between. Germline V gene sequence: CDR1 MNHEY, CDR2 SMNVEV (reference sequence). The CDR3 nucleotides read TGTGCCAGCAGTTTTATGAGGGGCACTGAAGCTTTCTTT. Translation: CASSFMRGTEAFF.